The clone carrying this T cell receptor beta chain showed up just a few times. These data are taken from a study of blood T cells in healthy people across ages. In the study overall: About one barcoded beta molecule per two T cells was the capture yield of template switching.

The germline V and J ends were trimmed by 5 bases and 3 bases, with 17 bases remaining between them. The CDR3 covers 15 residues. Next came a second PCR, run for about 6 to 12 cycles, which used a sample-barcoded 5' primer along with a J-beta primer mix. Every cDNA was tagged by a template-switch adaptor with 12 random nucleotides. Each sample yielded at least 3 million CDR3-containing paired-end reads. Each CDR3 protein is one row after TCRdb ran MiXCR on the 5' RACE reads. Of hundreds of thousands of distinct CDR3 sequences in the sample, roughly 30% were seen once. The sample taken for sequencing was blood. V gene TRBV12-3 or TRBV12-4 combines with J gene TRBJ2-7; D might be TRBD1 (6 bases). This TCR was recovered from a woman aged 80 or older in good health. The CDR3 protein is CASSESGVGSYEQYF. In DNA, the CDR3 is TGTGCCAGCAGTGAATCAGGGGTCGGAAGCTACGAGCAGTACTTC.